This T cell receptor (beta chain) originates from a study of T cells after yellow fever vaccination (dated by TCRdb to the late 2010s). The study in broad terms: Staining for CD3, CD45RA, CCR7 and CD95 was used to sort memory subsets (EM, EMRA, CM and Tscm) on a BD FACS Aria III. Libraries from fractions with low cell numbers were prepared with the SMART-Seq v4 Ultra Low Input RNA kit. To follow T-cell clones before and after primary and booster YFV17D yellow fever vaccination, bulk TCR alpha and beta repertoires were sequenced over time. Two healthy male donors, one aged 18 to 30 and one aged 30 to 40 years, made up the cohort. Blood samples were taken at several timepoints before and after primary and secondary immunization, and bulk PBMC replicates and cell subsets were isolated. Memory subsets were sorted on days 0, 15 and 45 and at 18 months after primary vaccination, and on days 0, 15 and 45 after the 30-year booster.

Ten or more counts support this clonotype. Base-call qualities are not available, and no considerably larger clone is one nucleotide away. TCR cDNA was synthesized by 5'RACE template switching, through which a universal primer site and unique molecular identifiers were introduced. cDNA synthesis was primed from both the TCR alpha and TCR beta constant segments. Library amplification involved two PCR steps, and the second step added sample barcodes and sequencing adapters. Sequencing of libraries was done on Illumina HiSeq 2500 (2x100 bp) or NovaSeq (2x150 bp). For the original study's pipeline: Demultiplexing of reads and collapsing into UMI consensus sequences were performed with MIGEC, and V(D)J alignment was carried out with MiXCR. Clonotypes responding to the vaccine were identified with edgeR on replicate PBMC samples, with the criteria of FDR below 0.01 and a log2 fold change above 5 up to day 15. Each bulk clonotype was labeled CD4 or CD8 based on which sequenced repertoire, CD4 or CD8, contained the clonotype at higher abundance. Clonotype frequencies in memory subsets were weighted by FACS-sorted cell numbers to estimate each clone's distribution across memory phenotypes. TCRdb reran the public reads through fastp at Q25 and MiXCR, keeping productive beta chains. Every entry covers one CDR3 protein and lists the most common genes and DNA from its rows. None of the V and J calls come from the authors' own analysis; TCRdb made them. Within this sample are roughly 30,000 distinct CDR3 sequences, with 8% to 11% of them counted one time only. 9% to 15% of the sample is in the top ten clones.

CDR1 DFQATT and CDR2 SNEGSKA were looked up in the germline V gene (reference sequence). Taken from cysteine to phenylalanine, the CDR3 has 12 residues. Of all the DNA, just the CDR3 is kept, 36 bases in frame from base 1. V is trimmed back by 1 base and J by 12 bases, and the junction contains 2 bases that no gene match accounts for. Study-wide findings and limitations: Compared with the primary T-cell response, the secondary T-cell response was weaker but faster, peaking on day 5 rather than day 15. After the booster, most of the clones that had expanded following primary vaccination were detected again (around 95% of CD4 and 88% of CD8), which suggests that memory was broadly maintained. Only a couple of donors were included in the study, so the extent to which the findings can be generalized is limited. A small share of clonotypes was detected in both CD4 and CD8 compartments, with the overlap likely arising from convergent recombination. Computational filtering was needed because FACS-sorted repertoires could contain abundant contaminating clonotypes from the bulk population. In the sorted memory subsets on day 0, nearly all of the vaccine-responding clonotypes fell below detection.

The meaning of the sample's treatment or condition label: live attenuated yellow fever vaccine strain. A standard Ficoll-Paque protocol was used to isolate PBMCs from peripheral blood. RNA from sorted memory subsets was extracted with the RNeasy Micro Kit. The sample was PBMCs, either bulk or a sorted T-cell subset (CD4+, CD8+, memory, or dextramer-sorted; not recorded which), taken roughly 15 days after the first yellow fever vaccination. The source of this sequence is a man between 18 and 35 years old who received the YFV17D yellow fever vaccine. The V and J genes are TRBV20-1 and TRBJ2-1, and TRBD2 matches 11 of the central bases. The CDR3 loop reads CSARGGTSGQFF. The DNA sequence is TGCAGTGCTAGAGGGGGGACTAGCGGGCAGTTCTTC.